The 31 T cell receptor beta chains below all came from one sample that was sequenced in a study of cytomegalovirus exposure and HLA in healthy donors. PCR used 60 Vbeta primers and 13 Jbeta primers. Profiled with immunoSEQ multiplex PCR; TCRdb holds only in-frame clones, not every one. The repertoire has 150,000 to 200,000 clones, roughly 84% of them found once; the top ten carry 0.25% to 0.3%. The source material was PBMCs. The receptors were sampled from a boy aged 5 to 17 in good health and CMV-seronegative.

This chain joins TRBV4-1 and TRBJ2-1, with TRBD1 matching over 7 bases. Germline-derived CDR1 and CDR2 are MGHRA and YSYEKL. The CDR3 loop spans 15 amino acids. The J segment lost 4 bases and the V segment lost 3 bases, leaving 6 bases of the junction unmatched. CDR3 nucleotide sequence: TGCGCCAGCAGCCATTTTTTGGGACAGTACAATGAGCAGTTCTTC. As protein: CASSHFLGQYNEQFF.

The V call is TRBV19, the J call TRBJ1-4, with 8 bases aligning to TRBD1. Germline CDR1 and CDR2: LNHDA and SQIVND (reference sequence). V shed 9 bases, J shed 8 bases, and the junction held 8 bases outside the gene matches. This CDR3 contains 13 residues. The CDR3, as DNA: TGTGCCAGCAATGACAGGGGACCCGAAAAACTGTTTTTT. Translated, it gives CASNDRGPEKLFF.

This sequence joins TRBV2 and TRBJ1-5, with D possibly being TRBD1 (6 bases). Trimming took 6 bases from V and 3 from J, leaving 24 bases between them. The CDR3 runs to 18 residues. From germline, CDR1 is SNHLY and CDR2 FYNNEI. In DNA, the CDR3 is TGTGCCAGCAGCCGAAGACGGGCAGGGGCCTCCTTCAATCAGCCCCAGCATTTT. Its protein product is CASSRRRAGASFNQPQHF.

This clone was seen just once. This rearrangement joins TRBV9 to TRBJ1-1, with D hard to call. Germline V gives CDR1 SGDLS, CDR2 YYNGEE. Trimming took 3 bases from V and 8 from J, leaving 17 bases between them. This CDR3 has 14 amino acids. The CDR3 here is CASSAPAQPGEAFF. CDR3 DNA: TGTGCCAGCAGCGCCCCGGCCCAACCGGGAGAAGCTTTCTTT. Variable domain in full (rest from reference TRBV9 and TRBJ1-1): DSGVTQTPKHLITATGQRVTLRCSPRSGDLSVYWYQQSLDQGLQFLIQYYNGEERAKGNILERFSAQQFPDLHSELNLSSLELGDSALYFCASSAPAQPGEAFFGQGTRLTVV.

The chain recombines TRBV2 with TRBJ1-2; 10 bases line up with TRBD1. This CDR3 has 14 residues. Germline V gene data show CDR1 as SNHLY and CDR2 as FYNNEI. V trimming: 6 bases; J trimming: 6 bases; junction bases outside the gene matches: 7. The CDR3 DNA is TGTGCCAGCAGCCAGACAGGGGGCAGGGATGGCTACACCTTC. This encodes CASSQTGGRDGYTF.

This sequence joins TRBV7-2 and TRBJ1-1; 8 bases map to TRBD1. The germline gives CDR1 SGHTA, CDR2 FQGNSA. The CDR3 extends over 16 amino acids. V lost 4 bases, J lost 0 bases, and 7 bases stayed unmatched. In nucleotides, the CDR3 is TGTGCCAGCAGCTCCGGGACAGGAGTTATGAACACTGAAGCTTTCTTT. It codes for CASSSGTGVMNTEAFF.

The table lists this clone with a few counts. The genes are TRBV30 and TRBJ1-1; D is unclear. This CDR3 comprises 11 residues. Germline values: CDR1 GTSNPN, CDR2 SVGIG (reference sequence). Deletions cut 1 base from V and 4 bases from J, with 4 bases between. The chain's CDR3 is CAWSASTEAFF. The CDR3 DNA follows: TGTGCCTGGAGTGCGAGCACTGAAGCTTTCTTT.

This clone has a handful of counts. The chain joins TRBV10-3 to TRBJ2-5; the match to TRBD1 covers 8 bases. The trim removed 10 bases at V and 4 bases at J, leaving 5 bases unmatched. The CDR3 runs 12 residues. Germline loops: CDR1 ENHRY, CDR2 SYGVKD. CDR3 nucleotides: TGTGCCACTAACGGACAGGGAGAGACCCAGTACTTC. This encodes CATNGQGETQYF.

A word on this clone: Sequence at one end of the junction differs from germline and may be a read error. The V gene is TRBV7-9, the J gene TRBJ2-7; possibly TRBD2 for D (5 bases). CDR3 length equals 16 residues. CDR1 and CDR2 (germline): SEHNR, FQNEAQ (reference sequence). CDR3 protein: CSSSPQRKRNSYEQYF. The CDR3 bases are TGTTCCAGCAGCCCCCAGCGGAAGCGAAACTCCTACGAGCAGTACTTC.

The chain joins TRBV29-1 to TRBJ2-1, with 7 bases matching TRBD2. The V and J ends lost 0 bases and 0 bases, in that order; junction bases with no gene match: 5. Germline CDR1 reads SQVTM; CDR2 reads ANQGSEA. This CDR3 region has 16 residues. Here the CDR3 DNA reads TGCAGCGTTGAAGACCTAGCGGAAAGCTCCTACAATGAGCAGTTCTTC. It translates to CSVEDLAESSYNEQFF.

The V call is TRBV2, the J call TRBJ2-7, with D possibly being TRBD1 (6 bases). CDR3 length: 13 amino acids. CDR1 is SNHLY and CDR2 is FYNNEI in the germline V gene. V lost 6 bases and J 3 bases, leaving 12 bases between the germline ends. Written as DNA, the CDR3 is TGTGCCAGCAGGAAGGGACAAATCTACGAGCAGTACTTC. It codes for CASRKGQIYEQYF.

The chain has TRBV9 and TRBJ1-1; D is uncertain. Germline CDR1 and CDR2: SGDLS and YYNGEE. Trimming cost V 2 bases and J 0 bases, with 5 bases left between them. The CDR3 is 13 residues long. The CDR3 reads CASSVSVNTEAFF. CDR3 nucleotide sequence: TGTGCCAGCAGCGTTTCGGTGAACACTGAAGCTTTCTTT.

The V gene is TRBV2, the J gene TRBJ2-2, with 10 bases fitting TRBD1. CDR3 length: 18 amino acids. The V and J ends lost 7 bases and 0 bases, in that order; junction bases with no gene match: 11. Per the germline V gene, CDR1 is SNHLY and CDR2 is FYNNEI. This CDR3 is CASKRGQGPPTNTGELFF. CDR3 bases: TGTGCCAGCAAGCGGGGACAGGGGCCACCAACGAACACCGGGGAGCTGTTTTTT.

The V call is TRBV13, the J call TRBJ2-5; 9 bases fit TRBD1. V shed 5 bases and J 7 bases; nucleotides not matched to a gene: 5. Per germline, CDR1 PRHDT and CDR2 FYEKMQ (reference sequence). The CDR3 consists of 13 residues. For the CDR3, the DNA is TGTGCCAGCAGCAACAGGGGGCAGGTGACCCAGTACTTC. Translation: CASSNRGQVTQYF.

The CDR3, as DNA: TGTGCCAGCAAACGGACTAGCGGGAGCGGGGAGACCCAGTACTTC. Its translation is CASKRTSGSGETQYF. V is TRBV28 and J is TRBJ2-5; TRBD2 aligns across 13 bases. This CDR3 has 15 amino acids. Trimming at V came to 7 bases and at J to 5 bases, leaving 7 bases not matched to a gene. Germline assignment: CDR1 MDHEN and CDR2 SYDVKM.

This rearrangement joins TRBV2 to TRBJ2-7; a weak D match, TRBD2 (6 bases). Deletions cut 4 bases from V and 0 bases from J, with 13 bases between. CDR1 and CDR2 (germline): SNHLY, FYNNEI. This CDR3 has 15 residues. For the CDR3, the DNA is TGTGCCAGCAGTGTGGAGGGCCAAAGCTCCTACGAGCAGTACTTC. Protein sequence: CASSVEGQSSYEQYF.

This chain joins TRBV6-1 and TRBJ2-7, with 9 bases that match TRBD2. There are 14 residues in the CDR3. V shed 7 bases, J shed 7 bases, and the junction held 11 bases outside the gene matches. The germline CDR1 and CDR2 sequences are MNHNS and SASEGT. CDR3 sequence: CASTLNTAGGEQYF. The DNA for the CDR3 is TGTGCCAGCACCTTGAACACCGCGGGGGGGGAGCAGTACTTC.

The rearrangement joins TRBV9 to TRBJ2-7; 9 bases match TRBD1. V lost 3 bases, J lost 0 bases, and 1 base stayed unmatched. Germline V gene sequence: CDR1 SGDLS, CDR2 YYNGEE. The CDR3 length is 14 residues. Here the CDR3 reads CASSEQGASYEQYF. The CDR3 DNA reads TGTGCCAGCAGCGAACAGGGGGCCTCCTACGAGCAGTACTTC.

The gene calls are TRBV5-6 and TRBJ1-3; D uncertain. Deletions cut 4 bases from V and 0 bases from J, with 17 bases between. This CDR3 comprises 17 residues. Germline-derived CDR1 and CDR2 are SGHDT and YYEEEE. As DNA, the CDR3 is TGTGCCAGCAGCCCTGGCGGCGGCGCCGCCTCTGGAAACACCATATATTTT. This gives the protein CASSPGGGAASGNTIYF.

This chain links TRBV30 with TRBJ2-7; possibly TRBD2 for D (5 bases). This CDR3 region has 12 residues. Trimming removed 5 bases at V and 3 bases at J, with 11 bases between. Germline V gene data show CDR1 as GTSNPN and CDR2 as SVGIG (reference sequence). The CDR3 here is CAWALRGYEQYF. The CDR3 bases are TGTGCCTGGGCCCTTCGGGGCTACGAGCAGTACTTC.

The chain recombines TRBV12-5 with TRBJ1-3; D not resolved. The germline V gene has CDR1 LGHNT and CDR2 FRNRAP. Trimming shortened V by 2 bases and J by 7 bases, and 15 bases separated the two germline ends. The CDR3 is 15 residues long. Here the CDR3 reads CASGLLSGLSNTIYF. In nucleotides, the CDR3 is TGTGCTAGTGGTTTGTTATCGGGTTTATCCAACACCATATATTTT.

The chain couples TRBV19 to TRBJ1-1; maybe TRBD1 (6 bases). V dropped 4 bases and J dropped 3 bases, with 15 bases sitting between them. CDR1 is LNHDA and CDR2 is SQIVND in the germline V gene (reference sequence). The CDR3 has 15 amino acids. CDR3 sequence: CASSNRQGYYTEAFF. The CDR3 bases are TGTGCCAGTAGTAATCGGCAGGGGTATTACACTGAAGCTTTCTTT.

The chain has TRBV2 and TRBJ2-2; tentative D call: TRBD1 (6 bases). Germline values: CDR1 SNHLY, CDR2 FYNNEI. The CDR3 consists of 18 residues. The V gene lost 8 bases and the J gene lost 0 bases, with 22 bases spanning the gap. CDR3 sequence (DNA): TGTGCCAGCGGATTCGGGACCCGGGACAATCCGAACACCGGGGAGCTGTTTTTT. The encoded protein is CASGFGTRDNPNTGELFF.

This clone was seen a few times. The CDR3: CASSQADRGSGNTIYF. The CDR3 DNA reads TGCGCCAGCAGCCAAGCAGACAGGGGCTCTGGAAACACCATATATTTT. The rearrangement links TRBV4-3 to TRBJ1-3; 8 bases are shared with TRBD1. This CDR3 spans 16 amino acids. The germline V gene has CDR1 LGHNA and CDR2 YSLEER. Trimming at V came to 1 base and at J to 0 bases, leaving 2 bases not matched to a gene.

This chain uses TRBV28 with TRBJ1-2; D ambiguous. The germline gives CDR1 MDHEN, CDR2 SYDVKM. The CDR3 is made up of 12 amino acids. The V gene lost 2 bases and the J gene lost 7 bases, with 8 bases spanning the gap. The CDR3 DNA is TGTGCCAGCAGTTTAACCGCGGCTGGCTACACCTTC. Translation gives CASSLTAAGYTF.

The chain recombines TRBV6-5 with TRBJ1-1, with D tentatively TRBD1 (6 bases). This CDR3 is built from 11 residues. V was clipped by 6 bases and J by 6 bases, with 8 bases between them. Germline V CDR1 and CDR2: MNHEY, SVGAGI. CDR3 DNA: TGTGCCAGCAGAAACAGGGCTGAAGCTTTCTTT. Its translation is CASRNRAEAFF.

This chain links TRBV4-3 with TRBJ1-4, with 7 positions matching TRBD1. Germline CDR1 reads LGHNA; CDR2 reads YSLEER. V dropped 3 bases and J dropped 6; count of bases not matched to a gene: 4. This CDR3 is 14 amino acids long. The CDR3 DNA sequence: TGCGCCAGCAGCCAGGGACAGAGGGATGAAAAACTGTTTTTT. Translation gives CASSQGQRDEKLFF.

This chain connects TRBV2 to TRBJ1-5, with D uncertain. CDR1 is SNHLY, CDR2 FYNNEI, per germline. This CDR3 comprises 14 residues. V lost 6 bases and J 4 bases, leaving 13 bases between the germline ends. The CDR3 DNA reads TGTGCCAGCAGAGCCGGACGGGAGAATCAGCCCCAGCATTTT. This encodes CASRAGRENQPQHF.

CDR3 region: CASNPRGKAGGSYNEQFF. For the CDR3, the DNA is TGTGCCAGCAATCCCCGGGGAAAAGCGGGAGGGTCCTACAATGAGCAGTTCTTC. This sequence joins TRBV25-1 and TRBJ2-1; 10 bases align to TRBD2. The ends lost 7 bases at V and 1 base at J; junction bases unmatched: 13. This CDR3 has 18 residues. The germline gives CDR1 MGHDK, CDR2 SYGVNS.

This chain connects TRBV4-1 to TRBJ2-1, with 7 bases lining up with TRBD1. V lost 2 bases and J lost 5; bases outside the gene matches: 9. In germline, CDR1 is MGHRA, CDR2 YSYEKL. There are 16 residues in the CDR3. CDR3 protein: CASSQRMGDRNNEQFF. For the CDR3, the DNA is TGCGCCAGCAGCCAAAGGATGGGGGACAGAAACAATGAGCAGTTCTTC.

This clone has just one count. The CDR3 DNA sequence: TGTGCCAGTAGTATAGATTTCGGCAGGACTTATAGCAATCAGCCCCAGCATTTT. It encodes CASSIDFGRTYSNQPQHF. V usage is TRBV19 and J usage is TRBJ1-5; D is undetermined. V was trimmed by 0 bases and J by 0 bases, leaving 15 bases between them. CDR1 is LNHDA and CDR2 is SQIVND in the germline V gene (reference sequence). The CDR3 contains 18 residues.